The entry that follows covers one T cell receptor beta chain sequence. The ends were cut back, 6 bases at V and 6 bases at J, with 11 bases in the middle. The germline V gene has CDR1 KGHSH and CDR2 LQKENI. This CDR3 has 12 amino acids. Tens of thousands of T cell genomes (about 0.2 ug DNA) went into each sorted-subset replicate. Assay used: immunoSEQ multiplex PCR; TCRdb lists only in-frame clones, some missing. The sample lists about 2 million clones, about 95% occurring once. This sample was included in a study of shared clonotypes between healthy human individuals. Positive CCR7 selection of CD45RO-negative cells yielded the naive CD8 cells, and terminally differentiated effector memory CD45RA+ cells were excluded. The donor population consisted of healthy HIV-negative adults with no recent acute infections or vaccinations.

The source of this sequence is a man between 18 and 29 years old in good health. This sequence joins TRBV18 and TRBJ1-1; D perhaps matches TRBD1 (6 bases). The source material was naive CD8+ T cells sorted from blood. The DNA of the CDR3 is TGTGCCAGCTCCCCAGGGGTTTCTGAAGCTTTCTTT. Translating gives CASSPGVSEAFF.